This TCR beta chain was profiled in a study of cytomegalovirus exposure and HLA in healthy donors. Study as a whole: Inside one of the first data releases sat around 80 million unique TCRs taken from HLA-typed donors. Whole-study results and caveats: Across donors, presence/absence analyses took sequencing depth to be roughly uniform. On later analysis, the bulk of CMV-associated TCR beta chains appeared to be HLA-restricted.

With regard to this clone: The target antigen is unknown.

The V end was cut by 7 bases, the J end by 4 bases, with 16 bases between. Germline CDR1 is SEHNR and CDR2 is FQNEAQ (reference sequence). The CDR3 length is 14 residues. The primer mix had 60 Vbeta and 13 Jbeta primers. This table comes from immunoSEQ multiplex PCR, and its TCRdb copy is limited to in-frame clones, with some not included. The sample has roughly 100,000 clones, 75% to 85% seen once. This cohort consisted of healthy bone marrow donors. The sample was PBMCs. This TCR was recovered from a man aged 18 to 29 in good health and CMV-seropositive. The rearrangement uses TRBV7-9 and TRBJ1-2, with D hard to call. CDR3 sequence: CASTTSGSGYGYTF. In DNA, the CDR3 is TGTGCCAGCACCACCTCTGGATCGGGCTATGGCTACACCTTC.